The rows below give T cell receptor beta chains drawn from one sample of a study of T cell clonotyping in hematopoietic cell transplantation. The data were produced by immunoSEQ multiplex PCR, yet TCRdb's version contains in-frame clones alone and is incomplete. The sample has approximately 39,000 clones, 90% to 95% seen once. The sequenced sample was peripheral blood mononuclear cells, obtained before stem cell transplant. These receptors originate from a man in his forties with chronic myeloid leukemia. Some clones in this sample may be carry-over from other donors' samples. The CDR3 runs from the conserved cysteine through the conserved F or W. Each record gives: J gene, D gene, V gene, clone size, CDR3 protein, CDR3 DNA. D genes are given only for firm matches. The listing skips clone size in some rows; elsewhere it reads once, few, many or a size class.

>TRBJ1-5|NA|TRBV7-8|NA
CASSLRRGTQPQHF
TGTGCCAGCAGCTTACGTCGGGGAACTCAGCCCCAGCATTTT
>TRBJ2-1|TRBD2|TRBV4-2|few
CASSQGLAGRNEQFF
TGTGCCAGCAGCCAAGGACTAGCGGGGAGGAACGAGCAGTTCTTC
>TRBJ2-5|TRBD2|TRBV28|NA
CASRLAGGQETQYF
TGTGCCAGCAGACTAGCGGGGGGCCAAGAGACCCAGTACTTC
>TRBJ1-2|NA|TRBV29-1|NA
CSVEGPGGDYIF
TGCAGCGTTGAAGGTCCTGGGGGGGATTACATCTTC
>TRBJ2-7|TRBD1|TRBV30|once
CAWSVPSGGSGYEQYF
TGTGCCTGGAGTGTTCCTTCAGGGGGATCCGGCTACGAGCAGTACTTC
>TRBJ1-2|TRBD1|TRBV7-6|NA
CASSPDRSGDYGYTF
TGTGCCAGCAGTCCGGACAGGTCGGGGGACTATGGCTACACCTTC
>TRBJ2-2|TRBD2|TRBV9|NA
CASSSGLAGGPNTGELFF
TGTGCCAGCAGCTCGGGACTAGCGGGGGGGCCGAACACCGGGGAGCTGTTTTTT
>TRBJ1-5|NA|TRBV30|NA
CAWSRRDGDQPQHF
TGTGCCTGGAGTAGGAGGGATGGGGATCAGCCCCAGCATTTT
>TRBJ1-3|NA|TRBV4-3|NA
CASSQQINRVEGNTIYF
TGCGCCAGCAGCCAACAGATCAACAGGGTAGAAGGAAACACCATATATTTT
>TRBJ2-3|NA|TRBV7-2|NA
CASSLDLASGTDTQYF
TGTGCCAGCAGCTTAGACCTAGCGTCGGGCACAGATACGCAGTATTTT
>TRBJ2-4|NA|TRBV7-2|NA
CASSFQGMGNIQYF
TGTGCCAGCAGCTTTCAGGGGATGGGAAACATTCAGTACTTC
>TRBJ1-1|NA|TRBV29-1|NA
CSVRTLNTEAFF
TGCAGCGTGAGGACTCTGAACACTGAAGCTTTCTTT
>TRBJ2-7|NA|TRBV7-2|NA
CASSDYRAFAYEQYF
TGTGCCAGCAGCGACTACAGGGCTTTTGCCTACGAGCAGTACTTC
>TRBJ1-5|TRBD1|TRBV6-1|NA
CASRWTGENQPQHF
TGTGCCAGCAGATGGACAGGGGAGAATCAGCCCCAGCATTTT
>TRBJ2-7|TRBD2|TRBV9|NA
CASSLAGGPYEQYF
TGTGCCAGCAGCTTAGCGGGGGGCCCCTACGAGCAGTACTTC
>TRBJ2-7|NA|TRBV11-3|NA
CASSFATGLLGEQYF
TGTGCCAGCAGCTTCGCGACAGGTCTATTGGGAGAGCAGTACTTC
>TRBJ2-7|NA|TRBV28|NA
CASSLSYKKYF
TGTGCCAGCAGTTTGTCCTACAAAAAGTACTTC
>TRBJ1-2|TRBD1|TRBV5-1|NA
CASSLGQGALGGYTF
TGCGCCAGCAGCCTTGGACAGGGGGCGCTGGGGGGCTACACCTTC
>TRBJ1-5|NA|TRBV21-1|NA
CASSTGTLLISNQPQHF
TGTGCCAGCAGTACCGGGACGCTTCTTATTAGCAATCAGCCCCAGCATTTT
>TRBJ2-7|TRBD1|TRBV30|NA
CAWREKRTGGGYEQYF
TGTGCCTGGAGGGAAAAAAGGACAGGGGGCGGGTACGAGCAGTACTTC
>TRBJ1-5|NA|TRBV28|NA
CASRGGAGQPQHF
TGTGCCAGCAGGGGGGGGGCTGGTCAGCCCCAGCATTTT
>TRBJ1-1|NA|TRBV7-9|NA
CASSFPVRF
TGTGCCAGCAGCTTTCCAGTCAGATTT
>TRBJ2-7|TRBD1|TRBV25-1|NA
CASSLPGTGGEQYF
TGTGCCAGCAGTCTTCCCGGGACAGGGGGCGAGCAGTACTTC